The 22 T cell receptor beta chains presented below share a single source sample, sequenced in a study of blood T cell repertoires in COVID-19. Sequencing was performed with immunoSEQ multiplex PCR; in TCRdb, only in-frame clones are kept and a portion is missing. The table lists approximately 140,000 clones, 65% to 85% of them singletons, with over 10% in the top ten. The sample consisted of peripheral blood. Source of these receptors: a man aged 60 to 75 with active or convalescent COVID-19.

The V call is TRBV7-2, the J call TRBJ2-7; perhaps TRBD1 as D (6 bases). The CDR3 covers 10 residues. Trimming removed 10 bases at V and 2 bases at J, with 6 bases between. CDR1 is SGHTA, CDR2 FQGNSA, per germline. The chain's CDR3 is CAKGAYEQYF. In DNA, the CDR3 is TGTGCCAAGGGGGCCTACGAGCAGTACTTC.

CDR3 sequence (DNA): TGTGCCAGCAGCTATCGCGGGGCCTTCGCTTTCTTT. Its translation is CASSYRGAFAFF. This chain joins TRBV7-9 and TRBJ1-1; perhaps TRBD1 as D (5 bases). The ends were cut back, 4 bases at V and 11 bases at J, with 14 bases in the middle. The CDR3 runs 12 residues. Germline values: CDR1 SEHNR, CDR2 FQNEAQ (reference sequence).

This sequence joins TRBV7-2 and TRBJ1-1, with a possible D match to TRBD1 (5 bases). V lost 5 bases and J lost 6, with 10 bases in between. There are 12 residues in the CDR3. Looked up from germline, CDR1 is SGHTA and CDR2 is FQGNSA. The CDR3 spells CASSPGRAEAFF. DNA for the CDR3: TGTGCCAGCAGCCCAGGGCGAGCTGAAGCTTTCTTT.

The rearrangement joins TRBV4-3 to TRBJ1-6; D possibly corresponds to TRBD1 (6 bases). CDR3 size: 15 residues. V lost 3 bases, J lost 5 bases, and 11 bases lay in between. Germline-derived CDR1 and CDR2 are LGHNA and YSLEER. CDR3 nucleotides: TGCGCCAGCAGCCATCCCTCAGGGGATAATTCACCCCTCCACTTT. The encoded protein is CASSHPSGDNSPLHF.

V usage is TRBV7-8 and J usage is TRBJ2-3; 10 nucleotides line up with TRBD2. Trimming cost V 0 bases and J 5 bases; bases outside gene matches: 2. This CDR3 comprises 15 residues. Germline CDR1 reads SGHVS; CDR2 reads FQNEAQ. The CDR3: CASSLASSGRDTQYF. The CDR3 coding sequence is TGTGCCAGCAGCTTAGCGTCTAGCGGGAGAGATACGCAGTATTTT.

This chain connects TRBV3-1 (or the pseudogene TRBV3-2) to TRBJ1-1; a possible D gene is TRBD1 (6 bases). CDR3 length: 14 residues. Germline CDR1 LGHDT, CDR2 YNNKEL (reference sequence). Deletions cut 3 bases from V and 8 bases from J, with 16 bases between. This CDR3 is CASSHREGQQEAFF. The CDR3 nucleotides read TGTGCCAGCAGCCACAGAGAAGGACAGCAAGAAGCTTTCTTT.

This chain links TRBV6-5 with TRBJ1-3; D gene uncertain. V was trimmed by 5 bases and J by 3 bases, leaving 8 bases between them. This CDR3 comprises 13 residues. Germline CDR1 reads MNHEY; CDR2 reads SVGAGI. The CDR3 spells CASSNGDGNTIYF. CDR3 sequence (DNA): TGTGCCAGCAGTAACGGGGATGGAAACACCATATATTTT.

In this sample, this clone turned up a few times. The CDR3: CATRPDPGADTQYF. The CDR3 DNA reads TGTGCCACCAGGCCGGACCCCGGGGCAGATACGCAGTATTTT. The rearrangement uses TRBV10-3 and TRBJ2-3; D perhaps matches TRBD2 (5 bases). Trimming left V 10 bases short and J 4 bases short, with 18 bases between. The germline V gene encodes CDR1 ENHRY and CDR2 SYGVKD. The CDR3 has 14 amino acids.

This clone was seen a single time. The chain links TRBV5-1 to TRBJ1-2, with D possibly matching TRBD1 (6 bases). V lost 0 bases to trimming and J lost 0 bases, with 15 bases between them. This CDR3 is built from 17 residues. Per the germline V gene, CDR1 is SGHRS and CDR2 is YFSETQ. CDR3 coding DNA: TGCGCCAGCAGCTTGGGCCCCGGGCAGGGGACTAACTATGGCTACACCTTC. Translating it yields CASSLGPGQGTNYGYTF.

This rearrangement joins TRBV28 to TRBJ1-3, with D perhaps TRBD1 (6 bases). The CDR3 runs 15 residues. Trimming left V 8 bases short and J 4 bases short, with 18 bases between. Germline loops: CDR1 MDHEN, CDR2 SYDVKM. The CDR3 coding sequence is TGTGCCAGCGCCCGAAAGGGGGTAGGGGGAAACACCATATATTTT. Translation: CASARKGVGGNTIYF.

This clone has just a few counts. This chain joins TRBV5-1 and TRBJ2-7; tentative D call: TRBD1 (6 bases). The germline V gene encodes CDR1 SGHRS and CDR2 YFSETQ. Trimming shortened V by 5 bases and J by 0 bases, and 15 bases separated the two germline ends. The CDR3 is made up of 15 amino acids. CDR3 region: CASSHGGDNSYEQYF. The CDR3 region has the DNA TGCGCCAGCAGTCACGGTGGGGACAACTCCTACGAGCAGTACTTC. The full variable domain, its missing parts supplied by reference TRBV5-1 and TRBJ2-7, is KAGVTQTPRYLIKTRGQQVTLSCSPISGHRSVSWYQQTPGQGLQFLFEYFSETQRNKGNFPGRFSGRQFSNSRSEMNVSTLELGDSALYLCASSHGGDNSYEQYFGPGTRLTVT.

This clone was observed a single time. This chain joins TRBV25-1 and TRBJ2-3; D unclear. Germline loops: CDR1 MGHDK, CDR2 SYGVNS. V lost 1 base and J lost 6, with 8 bases in between. This CDR3 spans 13 amino acids. CDR3: CASSELGPDTQYF. Here the CDR3 DNA reads TGTGCCAGCAGTGAATTGGGCCCGGATACGCAGTATTTT.

The CDR3 region has the DNA TGTGCCAGCAGCTTACTCTCGACTAGCGTTGAGACCCAGTACTTC. This encodes CASSLLSTSVETQYF. The chain joins TRBV7-2 to TRBJ2-5, with 8 bases that match TRBD2. CDR3 size: 15 residues. V lost 2 bases, J lost 5 bases, and 7 bases stayed unmatched. Germline V gene sequence: CDR1 SGHTA, CDR2 FQGNSA.

The chain links TRBV6-5 to TRBJ1-3; no definite D call. The germline gives CDR1 MNHEY, CDR2 SVGAGI. The CDR3 sequence is 15 residues long. V was shortened by 2 bases and J by 8 bases, with 16 bases between the two germline ends. The DNA for the CDR3 is TGTGCCAGCAGTTACGGAAGGGAGGGAGGAGACACCATATATTTT. Its translation is CASSYGREGGDTIYF.

V usage is TRBV11-1 and J usage is TRBJ2-1; TRBD1 is a possible D gene (5 bases). V lost 6 bases to trimming and J lost 4 bases, with 16 bases between them. The germline gives CDR1 SGHAT, CDR2 FQDESV (reference sequence). CDR3 length: 15 amino acids. CDR3 protein: CASSLRARPYNEQFF. As DNA, the CDR3 is TGTGCCAGCAGTCTCAGGGCTAGACCGTACAATGAGCAGTTCTTC.

The chain recombines TRBV3-1 (or the pseudogene TRBV3-2) with TRBJ1-6; 9 bases map to TRBD1. The junction had 13 bases not matched to a gene; V was cut back by 6 bases and J by 10 bases. Germline CDR1 and CDR2: LGHDT and YNNKEL (reference sequence). The CDR3 is 16 residues long. The CDR3 DNA is TGTGCCAGCAGGCCCCATCCGGGACAGGGCCGGTCACCCCTCCACTTT. It yields the protein CASRPHPGQGRSPLHF.

The rearrangement uses TRBV5-1 and TRBJ2-1; weak D call: TRBD2 (5 bases). This CDR3 region has 14 residues. V lost 1 base, J lost 1 base, and 6 bases lay in between. CDR1 and CDR2 from the germline V gene are SGHRS and YFSETQ. The CDR3 sequence is CASSLRGSYNEQFF. CDR3 nucleotides: TGCGCCAGCAGCTTGCGGGGTTCCTACAATGAGCAGTTCTTC. The complete variable domain, with remaining parts taken from reference TRBV5-1 and TRBJ2-1, reads KAGVTQTPRYLIKTRGQQVTLSCSPISGHRSVSWYQQTPGQGLQFLFEYFSETQRNKGNFPGRFSGRQFSNSRSEMNVSTLELGDSALYLCASSLRGSYNEQFFGPGTRLTVL.

V and J are TRBV30 and TRBJ2-3; 10 bases agree with TRBD1. Germline V gives CDR1 GTSNPN, CDR2 SVGIG (reference sequence). The J segment lost 3 bases and the V segment lost 7 bases, leaving 4 bases of the junction unmatched. The CDR3 has 13 residues. CDR3 DNA sequence: TGTGCCTTTGACAGGGGGCGGACAGATACGCAGTATTTT. Protein sequence: CAFDRGRTDTQYF.

This chain links TRBV27 with TRBJ1-4, with D maybe TRBD1 (5 bases). Germline values: CDR1 MNHEY, CDR2 SMNVEV (reference sequence). Trimming removed 4 bases at V and 10 bases at J, with 19 bases between. The CDR3 loop spans 15 amino acids. The CDR3 region has the DNA TGTGCCAGCAGTTATGACGCGCCAGGGATAGGAAAACTGTTTTTT. It translates to CASSYDAPGIGKLFF.

The chain couples TRBV4-1 to TRBJ1-3; D may be TRBD1 (6 bases). With 7 bases removed from V and 0 bases from J, the gap between germline ends came to 13 bases. The germline V gene encodes CDR1 MGHRA and CDR2 YSYEKL. The CDR3 is 15 residues long. This chain's CDR3 is CASNPDSLSGNTIYF. The CDR3 nucleotides are TGCGCCAGCAACCCGGACAGCCTCTCTGGAAACACCATATATTTT.

The chain recombines TRBV2 with TRBJ1-5, with 7 bases fitting TRBD1. The CDR3 has 16 residues. V lost 2 bases and J lost 5; bases outside the gene matches: 9. Germline CDR1 SNHLY, CDR2 FYNNEI. The CDR3: CASSEPQTGVYQPQHF. The CDR3 DNA reads as TGTGCCAGCAGTGAACCTCAAACAGGGGTTTATCAGCCCCAGCATTTT. Supplemented by reference TRBV2 and TRBJ1-5, the full variable domain reads EPEVTQTPSHQVTQMGQEVILRCVPISNHLYFYWYRQILGQKVEFLVSFYNNEISEKSEIFDDQFSVERPDGSNFTLKIRSTKLEDSAMYFCASSEPQTGVYQPQHFGDGTRLSIL.

CDR3 sequence (DNA): TGTGCCAGCAGCTCACTAGCGGGGGCGTCTGGTGAGCAGTTCTTC. Translated, it gives CASSSLAGASGEQFF. The V call is TRBV7-6, the J call TRBJ2-1; 11 bases line up with TRBD2. The J segment lost 9 bases and the V segment lost 4 bases, leaving 8 bases of the junction unmatched. Germline lookup yields CDR1 SGHVS and CDR2 FNYEAQ. This CDR3 has 15 residues.